The rows below give T cell receptor beta chains drawn from one sample of a study of cytomegalovirus exposure and HLA in healthy donors. Generated by immunoSEQ multiplex PCR, the TCRdb table keeps only in-frame clones and is missing some. The sample has roughly 120,000 clones, 76% seen once. What was sequenced was PBMCs. The receptors were gathered from a man aged 50 or older in good health and CMV-seronegative. CDR3s include the opening cysteine and the closing phenylalanine or tryptophan. Size tells how often a clone was seen (once, few, many) or the class of an expanded clone, and some rows leave it out.

j_call: TRBJ2-1
v_call: TRBV19
clone_size: NA
cdr3_aa: CATRGSYNEQFF

j_call: TRBJ2-7
v_call: TRBV5-5
clone_size: medium-sized
cdr3_aa: CASSITSGGAYEQYF

j_call: TRBJ2-2
v_call: TRBV5-8
clone_size: NA
cdr3_aa: CASSFGAAGGHVGELFF

j_call: TRBJ2-3
v_call: TRBV13
clone_size: NA
cdr3_aa: CASSLRTSGRSDTQYF

j_call: TRBJ1-1
v_call: TRBV4-1
clone_size: NA
cdr3_aa: CASSQEFGRSPEMNTEAFF

j_call: TRBJ1-2
v_call: TRBV19
clone_size: NA
cdr3_aa: CASRDRQGVTF

j_call: TRBJ1-1
v_call: TRBV9
clone_size: NA
cdr3_aa: CASSVPGQGAGAEAFF

j_call: TRBJ1-2
v_call: TRBV7-2
clone_size: NA
cdr3_aa: CASSLERRALYGYTF

j_call: TRBJ2-2
v_call: TRBV5-6
clone_size: NA
cdr3_aa: CASSPGQGTGELFF

j_call: TRBJ2-2
v_call: TRBV5-6
clone_size: NA
cdr3_aa: CASSRSGGAGELFF

j_call: TRBJ1-1
v_call: TRBV4-2
clone_size: NA
cdr3_aa: CASSQEAVYNTEAFF

j_call: TRBJ2-2
v_call: TRBV4-3
clone_size: NA
cdr3_aa: CASSSSGTDDGELFF

j_call: TRBJ2-7
v_call: TRBV5-1
clone_size: NA
cdr3_aa: CASSLRGSTAYEQYF

j_call: TRBJ2-3
v_call: TRBV25-1
clone_size: NA
cdr3_aa: CASTASGDTQYF

j_call: TRBJ2-1
v_call: TRBV10-3
clone_size: few
cdr3_aa: CAISASTSRTSGYEQFF

j_call: TRBJ2-5
v_call: TRBV28
clone_size: NA
cdr3_aa: CASRRQGLQETQYF

j_call: TRBJ1-3
v_call: TRBV9
clone_size: few
cdr3_aa: CASSVGTGVFGNTIYF

j_call: TRBJ2-3
v_call: TRBV6-5
clone_size: NA
cdr3_aa: CASSPRGKGTDTQYF

j_call: TRBJ1-2
v_call: TRBV5-6
clone_size: NA
cdr3_aa: CASSLETGGGYTF

j_call: TRBJ1-2
v_call: TRBV12-5
clone_size: few
cdr3_aa: CASGLDVFDGYTF

j_call: TRBJ1-2
v_call: TRBV6-5
clone_size: few
cdr3_aa: CASSSPDRGPGYTF

j_call: TRBJ1-6
v_call: TRBV28
clone_size: once
cdr3_aa: CASSQGPALHF

j_call: TRBJ2-1
v_call: TRBV4-1
clone_size: NA
cdr3_aa: CASSQDPGQANYNEQFF

j_call: TRBJ1-2
v_call: TRBV19
clone_size: NA
cdr3_aa: CASSLQGGYTF

j_call: TRBJ1-4
v_call: TRBV5-1
clone_size: NA
cdr3_aa: CASTGGQGGNEKLFF

j_call: TRBJ1-1
v_call: TRBV6-6
clone_size: NA
cdr3_aa: CASSTLRVGGTEAFF